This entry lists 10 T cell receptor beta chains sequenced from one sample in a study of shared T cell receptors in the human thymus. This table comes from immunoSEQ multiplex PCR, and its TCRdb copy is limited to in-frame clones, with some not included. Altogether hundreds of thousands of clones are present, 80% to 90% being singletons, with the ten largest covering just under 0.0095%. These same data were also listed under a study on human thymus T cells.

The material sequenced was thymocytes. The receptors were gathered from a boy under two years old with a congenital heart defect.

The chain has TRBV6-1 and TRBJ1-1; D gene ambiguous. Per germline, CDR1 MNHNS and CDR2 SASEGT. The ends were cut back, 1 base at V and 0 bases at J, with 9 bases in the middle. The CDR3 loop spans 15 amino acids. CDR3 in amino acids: CASSEVQILNTEAFF. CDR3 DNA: TGTGCCAGCAGTGAAGTTCAGATCCTGAACACTGAAGCTTTCTTT.

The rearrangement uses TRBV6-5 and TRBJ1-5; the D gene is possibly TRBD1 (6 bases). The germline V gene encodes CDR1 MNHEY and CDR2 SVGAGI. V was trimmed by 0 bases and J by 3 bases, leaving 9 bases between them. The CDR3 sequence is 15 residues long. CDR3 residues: CASSYSGAFNQPQHF. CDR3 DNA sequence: TGTGCCAGCAGTTACTCGGGGGCCTTCAATCAGCCCCAGCATTTT.

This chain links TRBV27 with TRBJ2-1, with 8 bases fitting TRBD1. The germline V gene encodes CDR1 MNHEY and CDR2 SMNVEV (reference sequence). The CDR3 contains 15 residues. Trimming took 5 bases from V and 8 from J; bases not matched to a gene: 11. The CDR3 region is CASSTGTGFPHEQFF. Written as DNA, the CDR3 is TGTGCCAGCAGTACTGGGACAGGTTTTCCCCATGAGCAGTTCTTC.

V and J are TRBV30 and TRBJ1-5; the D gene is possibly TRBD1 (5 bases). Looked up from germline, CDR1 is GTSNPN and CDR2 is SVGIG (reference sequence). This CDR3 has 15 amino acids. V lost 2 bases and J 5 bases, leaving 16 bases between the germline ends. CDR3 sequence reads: CAWSSKQGLDQPQHF. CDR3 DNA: TGTGCCTGGAGTTCAAAGCAGGGTTTGGATCAGCCCCAGCATTTT.

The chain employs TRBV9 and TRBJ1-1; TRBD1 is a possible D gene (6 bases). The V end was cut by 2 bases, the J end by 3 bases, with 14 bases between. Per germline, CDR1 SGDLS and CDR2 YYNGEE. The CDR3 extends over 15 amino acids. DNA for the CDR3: TGTGCCAGCAGCGTGGGGGGGCGTCGGGACACTGAAGCTTTCTTT. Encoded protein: CASSVGGRRDTEAFF.

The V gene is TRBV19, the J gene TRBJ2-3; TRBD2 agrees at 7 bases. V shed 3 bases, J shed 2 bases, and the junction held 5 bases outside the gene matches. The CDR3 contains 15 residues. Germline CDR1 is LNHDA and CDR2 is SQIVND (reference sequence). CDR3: CASSMRGTTTDTQYF. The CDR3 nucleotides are TGTGCCAGTAGTATGCGGGGGACTACCACAGATACGCAGTATTTT.

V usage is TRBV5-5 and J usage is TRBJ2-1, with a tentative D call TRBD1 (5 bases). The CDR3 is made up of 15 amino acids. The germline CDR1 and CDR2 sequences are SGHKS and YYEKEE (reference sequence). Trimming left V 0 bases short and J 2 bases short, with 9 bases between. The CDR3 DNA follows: TGTGCCAGCAGCTTGGTTCTAGGGGCCTACAATGAGCAGTTCTTC. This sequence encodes CASSLVLGAYNEQFF.

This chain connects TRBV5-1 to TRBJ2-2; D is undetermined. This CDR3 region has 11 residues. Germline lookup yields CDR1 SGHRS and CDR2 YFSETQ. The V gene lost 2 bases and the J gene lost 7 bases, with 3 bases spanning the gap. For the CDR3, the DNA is TGCGCCAGCAGCTTCAACGGGGAGCTGTTTTTT. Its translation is CASSFNGELFF.

The CDR3 protein is CASSISQGIHYGYTF. CDR3 in DNA: TGTGCCAGCAGCATATCACAGGGTATCCACTATGGCTACACCTTC. This rearrangement joins TRBV5-4 to TRBJ1-2; D is perhaps TRBD1 (6 bases). The germline V gene has CDR1 SGHNT and CDR2 YYREEE (reference sequence). There are 15 residues in the CDR3. V lost 4 bases to trimming and J lost 3 bases, with 16 bases between them.

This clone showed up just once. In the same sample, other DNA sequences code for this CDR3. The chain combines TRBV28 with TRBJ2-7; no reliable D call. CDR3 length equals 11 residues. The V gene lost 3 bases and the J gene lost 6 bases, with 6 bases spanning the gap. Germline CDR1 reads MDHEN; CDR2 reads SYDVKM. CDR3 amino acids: CASSFGGEQYF. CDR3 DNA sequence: TGTGCCAGCAGTTTTGGCGGCGAGCAGTACTTC.